These 20 T cell receptor beta chains came from one sample sequenced in a study of tumor-infiltrating lymphocytes in primary liver carcinoma. Starting material of 400 to 600 ng total RNA yielded TCR beta cDNA via a constant-region primer. Generation of the TCR beta libraries relied on three nested multiplex PCR rounds using slightly modified ARM-PCR. Amplification in the first two PCR rounds was performed using TRBV1-TRBV30 forward primers and a C-beta reverse primer for approximately 10 cycles each. TCRdb re-derived calls from the multiplex PCR reads in MiXCR, one entry per CDR3 protein. The sample has about 74,000 distinct CDR3 sequences; about 70% are singletons. Bulk tissue was left unsorted, and RNA and DNA were co-extracted from 20-30 mg of it. Input material: liver tumor tissue from sampling region 4. Subset reported: tumor region T4, right-lateral pole. These receptors were collected from a man in his forties with primary liver carcinoma and hepatitis B virus infection.

On this clonotype itself: One end of the junction is discordant with germline, which a read error may explain. The rearrangement uses TRBV2 and TRBJ2-1, with 7 bases lining up with TRBD1. The CDR3 loop spans 16 amino acids. Germline values: CDR1 SNHLY, CDR2 FYNNEI. The CDR3: CASNSRQGGSYNEQSF. For the CDR3, the DNA is TGTGCCAGCAATTCTAGACAGGGTGGTTCCTACAATGAGCAGTCCTTC.

CDR3 DNA sequence: TGCGCCAGCGGCCCTCTATCCGGGACAGGGGACGAGCAGTACTTC. Translating gives CASGPLSGTGDEQYF. This rearrangement joins TRBV5-1 to TRBJ2-7; 10 bases match TRBD1. Per the germline V gene, CDR1 is SGHRS and CDR2 is YFSETQ. The CDR3 is 15 amino acids. V dropped 7 bases and J dropped 5; count of bases not matched to a gene: 12.

To note about this clonotype: A much larger clone differs by one base, so this may be a read error. V is TRBV5-1 and J is TRBJ2-7; 8 bases are a match to TRBD2. CDR1 is SGHRS, CDR2 YFSETQ, per germline. The V and J ends lost 6 bases and 4 bases, in that order; junction bases with no gene match: 12. This CDR3 has 15 amino acids. In DNA form, the CDR3 reads TGCGCCAGCAACAGGGTCGGGGGGGGATCATACGAGCAGTACTTC. This translates into CASNRVGGGSYEQYF.

Regarding this clonotype: A single base separates this from a much larger clone, so it may be a read error. CDR3: CASNCRLGEYEQYF. In DNA, the CDR3 is TGTGCCAGCAACTGTAGACTAGGGGAGTACGAGCAGTACTTC. The chain employs TRBV5-4 and TRBJ2-7; TRBD2 might be the D (6 bases). The CDR3 totals 14 residues. Looked up from germline, CDR1 is SGHNT and CDR2 is YYREEE (reference sequence). Trimming left V 6 bases short and J 4 bases short, with 17 bases between.

This clonotype was observed once. This chain joins TRBV29-1 and TRBJ2-3; the D is unclear. In germline, CDR1 is SQVTM, CDR2 ANQGSEA. Deletions cut 4 bases from V and 3 bases from J, with 17 bases between. The CDR3 extends over 15 amino acids. CDR3 loop: CSVGSGGTQTDTQYF. DNA for the CDR3: TGCAGCGTTGGGTCAGGTGGCACTCAGACAGATACGCAGTATTTT.

The J gene is TRBJ2-5, the V gene TRBV11-2, with no clear D. Trimming removed 7 bases at V and 7 bases at J, with 13 bases between. Germline V gives CDR1 SGHAT, CDR2 FQNNGV. CDR3 size: 12 residues. This chain's CDR3 is CASNLGIGTQYF. In DNA form, the CDR3 reads TGTGCCAGCAACCTGGGGATAGGGACCCAGTACTTC.

For this clonotype: The junction departs from germline at one end; a sequencing error may be responsible. This chain connects TRBV29-1 to TRBJ1-2; no definite D call. There are 13 residues in the CDR3. The germline V gene encodes CDR1 SQVTM and CDR2 ANQGSEA. CDR3 protein: CSVVLIQNYGYAF. The CDR3 DNA sequence: TGCAGCGTCGTTCTGATCCAAAACTATGGCTACGCCTTC.

A note on this clonotype: This may be a read error: a much more frequent sequence differs by one nucleotide. The chain combines TRBV28 with TRBJ1-1, with 7 bases matching TRBD1. Germline V lookup: CDR1 MDHEN, CDR2 SYDVKM. V lost 10 bases and J lost 5; bases outside the gene matches: 7. The CDR3 has 12 residues. CDR3 protein: CATRGGLTEAFF. CDR3 in DNA: TGTGCCACCAGAGGGGGCTTGACTGAAGCTTTCTTT.

Turning to this clonotype: It may be a read error: a sequence one base away is much more abundant. The final CDR3 position lacks the conserved phenylalanine or tryptophan, pointing to a likely read error. The chain links TRBV6-2 or TRBV6-3 to TRBJ1-5; D may be TRBD1 (5 bases). Trimming pared 6 bases from V and 4 bases from J, leaving 10 bases between. CDR1 is MNHEY, CDR2 SVGEGT, per germline. This CDR3 contains 13 residues. CDR3 sequence: CASSQGRNQPQHS. The CDR3 coding sequence is TGTGCCAGCAGCCAGGGACGGAATCAGCCCCAGCATTCT.

This clonotype was detected a few times. The genes are TRBV28 and TRBJ1-6, with a tentative D call TRBD1 (5 bases). Trimming cost V 8 bases and J 4 bases, with 9 bases left between them. The CDR3 totals 13 residues. In germline, CDR1 is MDHEN, CDR2 SYDVKM. CDR3 sequence (DNA): TGTGCCAGCGAGGGGTCTTATAATTCACCCCTCCACTTT. The encoded protein is CASEGSYNSPLHF.

This chain uses TRBV2 with TRBJ2-2; no definite D call. From germline, CDR1 is SNHLY and CDR2 FYNNEI. Trimming left V 2 bases short and J 6 bases short, with 13 bases between. The CDR3 loop spans 15 amino acids. CDR3 residues: CASSELGILAGELFF. CDR3 nucleotides: TGTGCCAGCAGTGAATTGGGGATCCTCGCCGGGGAGCTGTTTTTT.

This clonotype ranks as medium-sized. The chain links TRBV6-5 to TRBJ2-7, with TRBD2 matching over 9 bases. CDR3 length: 14 residues. The V gene end was trimmed by 6 bases and the J gene end by 2 bases; junction bases not matched to a gene: 5. Looked up from germline, CDR1 is MNHEY and CDR2 is SVGAGI. CDR3 residues: CASRGAGGPYEQYF. CDR3 in DNA: TGTGCCAGCAGAGGGGCGGGAGGGCCCTACGAGCAGTACTTC.

About this clonotype itself: The conserved closing phenylalanine or tryptophan is absent in this CDR3, likely reflecting a read error. The V and J genes are TRBV11-2 and TRBJ2-5; perhaps TRBD2 as D (5 bases). Trimming took 1 base from V and 4 from J, leaving 19 bases between them. CDR1 and CDR2 from the germline V gene are SGHAT and FQNNGV. The CDR3 length is 17 residues. The CDR3, as DNA: TGTGCCAGCAGCTTAGTCAGTGGAGGCAGTCGGCGAGAGACCCAGTACTAC. Amino acids: CASSLVSGGSRRETQYY.

About this clonotype: This may be a read error: a much more frequent sequence differs by one nucleotide. This chain joins TRBV9 and TRBJ2-1; D uncertain. The CDR3 sequence is 15 residues long. Per the germline V gene, CDR1 is SGDLS and CDR2 is YYNGEE. The CDR3 region has the DNA TGTACCAGCAGCGTAGTGGGCTCCATCGACAATGAGCAGTTCTTC. As protein: CTSSVVGSIDNEQFF.

This clonotype was counted between two and nine times. This chain uses TRBV5-1 with TRBJ2-1; 9 bases map to TRBD2. Trimming cost V 2 bases and J 10 bases; bases outside gene matches: 10. CDR3 length equals 15 residues. Germline V gives CDR1 SGHRS, CDR2 YFSETQ. CDR3 in DNA: TGCGCCAGCAGCTTCGGGGCTAGCGGGACGGAAGAGCAGTTCTTC. Residues: CASSFGASGTEEQFF.

At least ten counts were recorded for this clonotype. This chain joins TRBV28 and TRBJ2-5, with 7 nucleotides matching TRBD2. This CDR3 is built from 16 residues. Losses at the gene ends were 4 bases for V and 2 bases for J; bases not matched to a gene: 10. Germline CDR1 reads MDHEN; CDR2 reads SYDVKM. CDR3 coding DNA: TGTGCCAGCAGTTCTCCCAACCGGGAGGCTCAAGAGACCCAGTACTTC. Amino acids: CASSSPNREAQETQYF.

The chain employs TRBV4-2 and TRBJ2-7; D gene uncertain. Germline lookup yields CDR1 LGHNA and CDR2 YNFKEQ. V lost 3 bases, J lost 7 bases, and 13 bases lay in between. The CDR3 length is 13 residues. The CDR3 protein is CASSQFFPYEQYF. As DNA, the CDR3 is TGTGCCAGCAGCCAGTTTTTCCCTTATGAGCAGTACTTC.

Turning to this clonotype: Germline and junction disagree at one end, which may indicate a read error. The DNA for the CDR3 is TGTGCCAGCAGATTAGGATCGCCGGGACTAGCTGGAGGTGAGACCCAGTACTTC. This encodes CASRLGSPGLAGGETQYF. This chain connects TRBV11-2 to TRBJ2-5; 9 bases are shared with TRBD2. Germline V gives CDR1 SGHAT, CDR2 FQNNGV. The CDR3 is made up of 18 amino acids.

With respect to this clonotype: One end of the junction fails to match germline, which may point to a read error. CDR3 residues: CASSPPLGRHNEQLF. CDR3 sequence (DNA): TGCGCCAGCAGCCCACCTCTCGGGCGCCACAATGAGCAGCTCTTC. The V gene is TRBV4-1, the J gene TRBJ2-1, with unresolved D. Germline values: CDR1 MGHRA, CDR2 YSYEKL. This CDR3 comprises 15 residues.

This clonotype has more than one count but fewer than ten. This CDR3 is CASSFTSGIGETQYF. CDR3 DNA sequence: TGTGCCAGCAGTTTTACTAGCGGGATCGGAGAGACCCAGTACTTC. This chain joins TRBV28 and TRBJ2-5; 10 bases align to TRBD2. Trimming cost V 3 bases and J 4 bases; bases outside gene matches: 5. CDR3 length: 15 residues. In germline, CDR1 is MDHEN, CDR2 SYDVKM.